One and the same sample provided the 25 T cell receptor beta chains below, sequenced in a study of blood T cells in healthy people across ages (dated by TCRdb to between 2015 and 2016). Library prep was done by 5' RACE. Data came from an Illumina HiSeq 2500. A second 7 to 11 cycle PCR used a sample-barcoded 5' primer and a J-beta primer mix. TCRdb reworked the public reads: Q25 trimming with fastp, MiXCR clone assembly, productive beta chains retained. Every distinct CDR3 protein forms one entry, paired with its most common genes and DNA. The sample has nearly 1 million distinct CDR3 sequences on record, 51% of them singletons. The ten largest clones represent roughly a fifth of the sample. Sequencing was performed on blood. The receptors originated from a woman in her fifties or sixties in good health.

The chain recombines TRBV19 with TRBJ2-1, with a tentative D call TRBD2 (6 bases). Per the germline V gene, CDR1 is LNHDA and CDR2 is SQIVND (reference sequence). The CDR3 is made up of 15 amino acids. The germline V and J ends were trimmed by 6 bases and 0 bases, with 12 bases remaining between them. In DNA, the CDR3 is TGTGCCAGTAGCTTAGCGGAGAGCTCCTACAATGAGCAGTTCTTC. As protein: CASSLAESSYNEQFF.

This chain uses TRBV6-2 or TRBV6-3 with TRBJ2-4; unclear D gene. Trimming cost V 8 bases and J 0 bases, with 11 bases left between them. CDR1 is MNHEY and CDR2 is SVGEGT in the germline V gene. The CDR3 is made up of 14 amino acids. This CDR3 reads CASRPVVAKNIQYF. The CDR3 coding sequence is TGTGCCAGCCGTCCTGTGGTAGCCAAAAACATTCAGTACTTC.

The V and J genes are TRBV7-2 and TRBJ2-1; D uncertain. Germline assignment: CDR1 SGHTA and CDR2 FQGNSA. The length of the CDR3 is 11 residues. V was shortened by 5 bases and J by 15 bases, with 14 bases between the two germline ends. The CDR3 DNA follows: TGTGCCAGCAGCATCGGGCTTCTCTTGTTCTTC. This translates into CASSIGLLLFF.

In this sample, this clonotype turned up a few times. The CDR3 sequence: CASTPGRGFTYEQYF. DNA of the CDR3: TGTGCCAGCACCCCTGGCAGGGGGTTTACCTACGAGCAGTACTTC. This chain uses TRBV6-6 with TRBJ2-7; 7 nucleotides line up with TRBD1. Looked up from germline, CDR1 is MNHNY and CDR2 is SVGAGI (reference sequence). The V segment lost 7 bases and the J segment 2 bases; nucleotides outside the gene matches: 11. This CDR3 region has 15 residues.

The gene calls are TRBV29-1 and TRBJ2-5; 9 positions match TRBD2. The J call may be incorrect, as the DNA end agrees better with TRBJ2-7. The CDR3 spans 13 residues. Per the germline V gene, CDR1 is SQVTM and CDR2 is ANQGSEA. The CDR3 DNA follows: TGCAGCGTGCGTGTTAGCGGGAGACTCGAGCAGTACTTC. It translates to CSVRVSGRLEQYF.

The CDR3 protein is CASSTQGPTDTQYF. In DNA, the CDR3 is TGTGCCAGCAGTACACAGGGACCCACAGATACGCAGTATTTT. The chain joins TRBV6-5 to TRBJ2-3; weak D call: TRBD1 (6 bases). Trimming removed 5 bases from V and 2 bases from J, with 11 bases in between. Per germline, CDR1 MNHEY and CDR2 SVGAGI. This CDR3 contains 14 residues.

The chain is built from TRBV4-3 and TRBJ2-1, with 10 nucleotides matching TRBD2. Germline-derived CDR1 and CDR2 are LGHNA and YSLEER. The CDR3 runs 19 residues. The trim removed 0 bases at V and 6 bases at J, leaving 14 bases unmatched. Here the CDR3 reads CASSQDSAGWASGGNEQFF. CDR3 nucleotides: TGCGCCAGCAGCCAAGATAGTGCGGGGTGGGCTAGCGGGGGCAATGAGCAGTTCTTC.

This chain links TRBV20-1 with TRBJ2-3; D is undetermined. CDR1 DFQATT and CDR2 SNEGSKA come from the germline V gene (reference sequence). Trimming shortened V by 0 bases and J by 4 bases, and 14 bases separated the two germline ends. This CDR3 has 15 amino acids. This chain's CDR3 is CSARDPMGFADTQYF. For the CDR3, the DNA is TGCAGTGCTAGAGACCCGATGGGGTTCGCAGATACGCAGTATTTT.

The chain is built from TRBV28 and TRBJ2-1; 9 bases match TRBD1. The CDR3 totals 14 residues. The V gene end was trimmed by 8 bases and the J gene end by 7 bases; junction bases not matched to a gene: 9. Germline CDR1 and CDR2: MDHEN and SYDVKM. CDR3 nucleotide sequence: TGTGCCAGCGGGTCGCGACAGGGGGGGAATGAGCAGTTCTTC. This codes for CASGSRQGGNEQFF. The whole variable domain, remainder taken from reference TRBV28 and TRBJ2-1, is DVKVTQSSRYLVKRTGEKVFLECVQDMDHENMFWYRQDPGLGLRLIYFSYDVKMKEKGDIPEGYSVSREKKERFSLILESASTNQTSMYLCASGSRQGGNEQFFGPGTRLTVL.

This clonotype was detected once. The rearrangement joins TRBV10-3 to TRBJ2-2; 7 nucleotides agree with TRBD1. Germline CDR1 and CDR2: ENHRY and SYGVKD. J lost 2 bases, V lost 10 bases, and 7 bases had no gene match. The CDR3 runs to 14 residues. CDR3 DNA sequence: TGTGCCACTTCCGGGACAGAAAACACCGGGGAGCTGTTTTTT. It yields the protein CATSGTENTGELFF.

This clonotype was seen a handful of times. The rearrangement uses TRBV12-3 or TRBV12-4 and TRBJ2-5; D gene unclear. The ends were cut back, 2 bases at V and 5 bases at J, with 15 bases in the middle. The CDR3 consists of 15 residues. CDR3 DNA sequence: TGTGCCAGCAGTTTATTTACGTGGGCCGGGGAGACCCAGTACTTC. It codes for CASSLFTWAGETQYF.

The chain uses TRBV21-1 and TRBJ2-5; the D call of TRBD2 is as the table states it, not checked on the DNA. TRBV21-1 is described as a pseudogene. CDR3 length equals 12 residues. CDR3 DNA: TGTGCCAGCAGCAAAGTGGCGGGAGAACGGTACTTC. This codes for CASSKVAGERYF.

The chain carries TRBV15 and TRBJ2-1; TRBD2 matches 13 bases. The germline CDR1 and CDR2 sequences are LNHNV and YYDKDF (reference sequence). V lost 3 bases, J lost 9 bases, and 17 bases stayed unmatched. CDR3 length equals 19 residues. The CDR3 DNA is TGTGCCACCAGCAGTAGTTGGGGGTTAGGGACTAGCGGGATTCGTGAGCAGTTCTTC. It encodes CATSSSWGLGTSGIREQFF.

This clonotype was found a few times. The chain links TRBV7-2 to TRBJ2-5, with D hard to call. The DNA end is more similar to TRBJ2-7, so the J call may be wrong. This CDR3 has 13 amino acids. CDR1 is SGHTA and CDR2 is FQGNSA in the germline V gene. The CDR3 reads CASSVVSRNEQYF. CDR3 DNA: TGTGCCAGCAGCGTAGTTTCTCGCAACGAGCAGTACTTC.

This clonotype turned up a few times. The chain carries TRBV7-2 and TRBJ2-3, with a tentative D call TRBD2 (5 bases). CDR3 length equals 15 residues. Germline CDR1 SGHTA, CDR2 FQGNSA. V lost 7 bases to trimming and J lost 2 bases, with 16 bases between them. The CDR3 DNA sequence: TGTGCCAGCACCTTCCCTGAGGGCTTCACAGATACGCAGTATTTT. Protein sequence: CASTFPEGFTDTQYF.

The chain joins TRBV12-3 or TRBV12-4 to TRBJ1-4, with 8 positions matching TRBD1. The CDR3 loop spans 16 amino acids. J gave up 4 bases and V 5 bases, and 9 bases lay outside the gene matches. CDR3 residues: CASSPQTGEVNEKLFF. The DNA for the CDR3 is TGTGCCAGCAGTCCTCAGACAGGGGAGGTTAATGAAAAACTGTTTTTT.

In its sample, this clonotype was seen a few times. This chain uses TRBV7-2 with TRBJ2-6; weak D call: TRBD2 (5 bases). With 7 bases removed from V and 0 bases from J, the gap between germline ends came to 25 bases. Germline CDR1 SGHTA, CDR2 FQGNSA. This CDR3 region has 20 residues. This CDR3 reads CASNMYYEGKFSSGANVLTF. The DNA of the CDR3 is TGTGCCAGCAATATGTATTATGAGGGAAAGTTTAGCTCTGGGGCCAACGTCCTGACTTTC.

This chain links TRBV20-1 with TRBJ2-1; D perhaps matches TRBD2 (6 bases). Germline V gene lookup returns CDR1 DFQATT and CDR2 SNEGSKA (reference sequence). V was clipped by 0 bases and J by 2 bases, with 17 bases between them. CDR3 length: 17 residues. The CDR3 DNA reads as TGCAGTGCTAGAGAGTGGGGATATGCGGGACCCTACAATGAGCAGTTCTTC. Protein product: CSAREWGYAGPYNEQFF.

The chain links TRBV3-1 to TRBJ1-6; D may be TRBD1 (6 bases). Trimming took off 1 base at V and 7 bases at J, with 8 bases between the two ends. The CDR3 contains 14 residues. Germline-derived CDR1 and CDR2 are LGHDT and YNNKEL (reference sequence). This chain's CDR3 is CASSQADRNSPLHF. In nucleotides, the CDR3 is TGTGCCAGCAGCCAAGCTGACAGGAATTCACCCCTCCACTTT.

This rearrangement joins TRBV7-2 to TRBJ2-1; D may correspond to TRBD1 or TRBD2 (5 bases each). This CDR3 has 15 residues. Trimming pared 5 bases from V and 10 bases from J, leaving 21 bases between. CDR1 and CDR2 (germline): SGHTA, FQGNSA. CDR3 loop: CASSVQLASGREQFF. As DNA, the CDR3 is TGTGCCAGCAGCGTGCAGCTAGCTTCGGGACGAGAGCAGTTCTTC.

For this clonotype: The junction shows a germline mismatch at one end, possibly a read error. The chain employs TRBV6-5 and TRBJ2-5; 14 positions agree with TRBD2. CDR3 length equals 15 residues. Germline V gene data show CDR1 as MNHEY and CDR2 as SVGAGI. CDR3 residues: CAGSYGTSGSETQYF. CDR3 nucleotides: TGTGCCGGCAGTTACGGGACTAGCGGGAGTGAGACCCAGTACTTC.

This clonotype has only a few counts. This chain connects TRBV7-2 to TRBJ2-3; either TRBD1 or TRBD2 may supply D (5 bases each). V was clipped by 5 bases and J by 9 bases, with 12 bases between them. CDR3 length: 12 residues. The germline V gene has CDR1 SGHTA and CDR2 FQGNSA. The CDR3 sequence: CASSPGPSTQYF. The CDR3 DNA is TGTGCCAGCAGCCCGGGACCGTCAACGCAGTATTTT.

The chain couples TRBV4-1 to TRBJ2-7; D uncertain. With 2 bases removed from V and 7 bases from J, the gap between germline ends came to 21 bases. CDR1 is MGHRA, CDR2 YSYEKL, per germline. The length of the CDR3 is 16 residues. The CDR3 loop is CASSQIRQSAYNEQYF. Written as DNA, the CDR3 is TGCGCCAGCAGCCAAATCAGGCAGTCCGCCTACAATGAGCAGTACTTC.

In this sample, this clonotype turned up a few times. This sequence joins TRBV18 and TRBJ2-5; tentatively, D is TRBD2 (6 bases). V lost 3 bases to trimming and J lost 5 bases, with 16 bases between them. The CDR3 is made up of 15 amino acids. The germline V gene has CDR1 KGHSH and CDR2 LQKENI. As DNA, the CDR3 is TGTGCCAGCTCACCCCAGACCGGGAGCGCGGAGACCCAGTACTTC. This gives the protein CASSPQTGSAETQYF.

The chain combines TRBV3-1 with TRBJ2-1, with unresolved D. Germline assignment: CDR1 LGHDT and CDR2 YNNKEL (reference sequence). Trimming removed 4 bases at V and 8 bases at J, with 12 bases between. CDR3 length: 13 amino acids. The CDR3 DNA reads TGTGCCAGCAGCCTCTCTAGACGGGATGAGCAGTTCTTC. Amino acid sequence: CASSLSRRDEQFF.